This T cell receptor beta chain was recorded in a study of T cells in Graves' hyperthyroidism and ophthalmopathy. Study as a whole: Prior to any treatment, at the point of initial diagnosis, peripheral blood was collected.

This clonotype was counted ten times or more. From germline, CDR1 is SNHLY and CDR2 FYNNEI. V was clipped by 10 bases and J by 4 bases; unmatched bases: 6. The CDR3 spans 12 residues. Regions amplified from RNA transcripts were the TCR beta CDR3 regions. The HTBI set primed first-round TCR CDR3 RT-PCR. TCRdb redid the calling of the multiplex PCR reads with MiXCR, one entry per CDR3 protein. The sample holds roughly 740,000 distinct CDR3 sequences, 16% seen once. The receptor comes from a man between 18 and 35 years old with Graves' hyperthyroidism. The chain carries TRBV2 and TRBJ2-7; 8 positions match TRBD1. The sample comprised blood. The DNA of the CDR3 is TGTGCCATACAGGGGGATAAGTACGAGCAGTACTTC. The encoded protein is CAIQGDKYEQYF.